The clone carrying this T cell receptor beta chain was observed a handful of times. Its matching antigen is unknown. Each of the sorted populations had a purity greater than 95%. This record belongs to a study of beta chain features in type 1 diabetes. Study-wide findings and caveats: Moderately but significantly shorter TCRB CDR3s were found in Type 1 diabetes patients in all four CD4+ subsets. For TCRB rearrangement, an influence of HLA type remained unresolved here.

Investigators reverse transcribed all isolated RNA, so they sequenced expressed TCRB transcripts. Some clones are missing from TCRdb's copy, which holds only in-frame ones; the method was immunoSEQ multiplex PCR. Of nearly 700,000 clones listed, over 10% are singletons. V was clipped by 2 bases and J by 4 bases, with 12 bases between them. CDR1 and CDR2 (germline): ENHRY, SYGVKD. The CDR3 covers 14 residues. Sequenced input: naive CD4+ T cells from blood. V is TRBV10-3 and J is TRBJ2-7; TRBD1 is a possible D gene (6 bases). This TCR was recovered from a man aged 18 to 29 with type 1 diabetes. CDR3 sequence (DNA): TGTGCCATCAGTGAGGAGGGGGTAGCTTACGAGCAGTACTTC. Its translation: CAISEEGVAYEQYF.